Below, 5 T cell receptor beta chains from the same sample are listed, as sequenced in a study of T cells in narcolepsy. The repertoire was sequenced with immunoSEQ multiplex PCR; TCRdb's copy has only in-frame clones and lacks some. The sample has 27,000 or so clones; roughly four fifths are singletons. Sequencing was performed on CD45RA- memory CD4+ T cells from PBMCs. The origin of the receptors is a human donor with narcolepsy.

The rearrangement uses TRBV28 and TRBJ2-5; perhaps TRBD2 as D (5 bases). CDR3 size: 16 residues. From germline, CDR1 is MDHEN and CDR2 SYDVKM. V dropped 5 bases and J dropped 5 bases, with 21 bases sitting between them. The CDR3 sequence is CASSNLAAGGGETQYF. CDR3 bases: TGTGCCAGCAGTAACCTCGCTGCGGGCGGTGGGGAGACCCAGTACTTC.

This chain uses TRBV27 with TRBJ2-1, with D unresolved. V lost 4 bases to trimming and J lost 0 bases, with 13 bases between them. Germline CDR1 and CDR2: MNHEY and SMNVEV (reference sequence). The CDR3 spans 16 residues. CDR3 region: CASSSVAISSYNEQFF. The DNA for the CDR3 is TGTGCCAGCAGTTCTGTAGCAATTAGCTCCTACAATGAGCAGTTCTTC.

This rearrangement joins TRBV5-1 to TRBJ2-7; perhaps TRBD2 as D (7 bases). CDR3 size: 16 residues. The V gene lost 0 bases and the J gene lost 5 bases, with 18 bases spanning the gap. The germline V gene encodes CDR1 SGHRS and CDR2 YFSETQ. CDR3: CASSLVGRGRGHEQYF. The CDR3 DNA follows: TGCGCCAGCAGCTTGGTAGGGAGGGGGAGAGGCCACGAGCAGTACTTC.

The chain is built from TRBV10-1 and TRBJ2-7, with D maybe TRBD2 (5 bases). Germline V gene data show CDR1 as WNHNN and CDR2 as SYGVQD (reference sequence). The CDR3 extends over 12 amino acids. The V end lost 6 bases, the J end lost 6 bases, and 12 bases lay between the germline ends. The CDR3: CASSRGSSEQYF. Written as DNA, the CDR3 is TGCGCCAGCAGCAGAGGGTCGAGCGAGCAGTACTTC.

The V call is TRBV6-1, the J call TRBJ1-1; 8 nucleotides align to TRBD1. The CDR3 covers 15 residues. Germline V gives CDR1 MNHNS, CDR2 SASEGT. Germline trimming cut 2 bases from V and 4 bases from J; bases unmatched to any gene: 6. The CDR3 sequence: CASSEFRGRGTEAFF. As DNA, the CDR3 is TGTGCCAGCAGTGAATTCAGGGGGCGAGGCACTGAAGCTTTCTTT.